This T cell receptor beta chain was recorded in a study of blood T cell repertoires in COVID-19. Study-wide background: T cells, B-cell-depleted T cells, or PBMCs supplied cDNA or gDNA.

Trimming pared 0 bases from V and 0 bases from J, leaving 3 bases between. From germline, CDR1 is LGHDT and CDR2 YNNKEL (reference sequence). This CDR3 has 15 residues. Produced via immunoSEQ multiplex PCR; TCRdb's table is partial and in-frame only. The sample holds around 230,000 clones, 88% seen once. The TCR comes from a woman in her forties with acute COVID-19. This chain connects TRBV3-1 (or the pseudogene TRBV3-2) to TRBJ2-6; D unresolved. Sequenced sample: PBMCs or T cells enriched from blood (not recorded which). CDR3 protein: CASSQESSGANVLTF. The CDR3 nucleotides are TGTGCCAGCAGCCAAGAGAGCTCTGGGGCCAACGTCCTGACTTTC.